The clone carrying this T cell receptor (beta chain) was counted at least ten times. Its antigen is still unknown. The read terminates 3 residues before the CDR3 end, so the remaining end is supplied by the germline J gene. CDR3 length: 15 residues. The V gene's germline CDR1 is LNHDA and CDR2 SQIVND (reference sequence). J lost 4 bases, V lost 4 bases, and 4 bases had no gene match. The sample originates from a study of T cell clonality in common variable immunodeficiency. Both groups were predominantly of Caucasian heritage. Measured with immunoSEQ multiplex PCR; TCRdb has only the in-frame clones, and not every one. The sample counts about 60,000 clones, none seen once; the ten largest own 1.5% to 2%. Study-level findings and limits: Common variable immunodeficiency TCR beta sequences reportedly had fewer deletions and N-nucleotide insertions. TCRbeta clonality was increased in CVID versus healthy controls.

Sequenced material: peripheral blood mononuclear cells. The V gene is TRBV19, the J gene TRBJ2-1; 10 nucleotides match TRBD2. This sequence was found in a person aged 18 to 75 in good health. The part of the CDR3 DNA that was read is TGTGCCAGTAGTAACCTAGCGGGAGCTTACAATGAG. Its protein is CASSNLAGAYNE. The CDR3 in its entirety is CASSNLAGAYNEQFF.